This T cell receptor (beta chain) comes out of a study of blood T cells in healthy people across ages. Using a J-beta primer mix together with a sample-barcoded 5' primer, a second PCR was run for roughly 7 to 11 cycles. TCRdb fed the 5' RACE reads into MiXCR, producing one record per CDR3 protein. The sample lists some 1,500,000 distinct CDR3 sequences, approximately 43% occurring once. The germline gives CDR1 SGDLS, CDR2 YYNGEE. V was pared by 2 bases and J by 5 bases, with 3 bases of the junction left unmatched. CDR3 length: 14 residues. The sequenced sample was blood. The chain links TRBV9 to TRBJ1-5; 8 nucleotides agree with TRBD1. This TCR was recovered from a woman between 18 and 29 years old in good health. CDR3 region: CASSVAGGHQPQHF. CDR3 nucleotide sequence: TGTGCCAGCAGCGTCGCAGGGGGCCATCAGCCCCAGCATTTT. The variable domain in full, completed from reference TRBV9 and TRBJ1-5, reads DSGVTQTPKHLITATGQRVTLRCSPRSGDLSVYWYQQSLDQGLQFLIQYYNGEERAKGNILERFSAQQFPDLHSELNLSSLELGDSALYFCASSVAGGHQPQHFGDGTRLSIL.